This T cell receptor beta chain was sequenced for a study of OX40 agonist ivuxolimab in advanced cancers. A note on the overall study: Ivuxolimab was an agonistic, fully human IgG2 monoclonal antibody directed against OX40 (CD134), a costimulatory receptor. A male proportion of around 81% and a mean age of around 60 years, ranging from roughly 23 to 85, were recorded for the dose-escalation cohort. Of the 50 or so patients in dose escalation, about 20 had hepatocellular carcinoma, about 15 had melanoma, 9 had renal cell carcinoma and 9 had head and neck cancer. Prior anti-PD-1, anti-PD-L1 or anti-CTLA-4 therapy was permitted, and checkpoint inhibitors had been received by 40% to 50% of dose-escalation patients. Intravenous ivuxolimab was administered to patients every 2 weeks at six dose levels: 0.01, 0.1, 0.3, 1.5, 3 and 10 mg/kg. Partial responses occurred in three dose-escalation patients: two with cutaneous melanoma and one with hepatocellular carcinoma. The purpose of peripheral TCRbeta sequencing was to test whether ivuxolimab changed TCR sequence diversity and led to clonal T-cell expansion. The paper reports the monotherapy dose-escalation portion (N = 52 patients) of the phase I ivuxolimab trial. The research as a whole found: Low levels of normalized T-cell clonal expansion were also seen in some patients who did not respond. Clonal expansion of both CD4+ and CD8+ blood T cells was observed from baseline to week 6 at doses 0.1 to 3.0 mg/kg. After ivuxolimab, more expanded clones were found on average in CD8+ T cells than in CD4+ T cells. Partial responders in the 0.1-3.0 mg/kg groups had among the lowest normalized peripheral clonal expansion, especially among CD8+ T cells. Antigen specificity was not determined for the clonally expanded peripheral T cells.

Genomic DNA was isolated from the sorted cells so that the TCRbeta CDR3 region could be sequenced. TCRbeta CDR3 regions were sequenced using the immunoSEQ Assay. In its TCRdb copy, this immuneACCESS table keeps in-frame sequences only and misses some clones. Where compared with another copy, unresolved V genes explain less than half of these, and the others have no known cause. The sample contains tens of thousands of clones, about 85% of them found a single time. Over 3% of the sample is in the top ten clones. With regard to this clone: It lacks a known antigen. Per-base qualities were not stored, and no clone one base away is much larger.

V lost 6 bases and J lost 5 bases, and the count of bases not matched to a germline gene is 4. Taken from the germline V gene, the CDR1 and CDR2 loops are MNHNS and SASEGT. The CDR3 spans 13 residues, from the cysteine through the phenylalanine. Just the 39-base CDR3 DNA is kept, in frame starting at base 1. Patients with autoimmune disease history or receiving systemic immunosuppression were excluded from the trial. Peripheral blood for TCR sequencing was drawn from every dose cohort at baseline, at cycle 4 day 1 and at cycle 7 day 1. Samples came from an open-label, multicenter, first-in-human phase I dose-escalation trial of ivuxolimab. Adults with locally advanced or metastatic head and neck squamous cell, hepatocellular, melanoma or renal cell carcinoma were enrolled in the trial. Before TCR sequencing, CD4+ T cells and CD8+ T cells were sorted from peripheral blood as separate populations.

The sequence was collected from an adult with an advanced solid tumor such as melanoma, head and neck, liver or kidney cancer. Sample: CD4+ or CD8+ T cells sorted from blood, taken in a trial of the OX40 agonist ivuxolimab. Recombination joined TRBV6-1 with TRBJ2-4, with TRBD2 matching 7 junction bases. The DNA sequence follows: TGTGCCAGCAGGGACCTAGCGGAAAACATTCAGTACTTC. Its protein is CASRDLAENIQYF.